The 23 T cell receptor beta chains below all came from one sample that was sequenced in a study. TCRdb re-called the 5' RACE reads through MiXCR, storing one row per CDR3 protein. The sample comprises tens of thousands of distinct CDR3 sequences, about 30% of which are singletons, and about 2% rests with the top ten. The sequenced sample consisted of tumor-infiltrating naive CD4+ T cells sorted from the breast tumor. The subset here: naive CD4+ T cells, CD4+CD45RA+CD25-. Receptor source: a female donor with breast cancer.

The chain is built from TRBV9 and TRBJ1-5; D is ambiguous. Germline assignment: CDR1 SGDLS and CDR2 YYNGEE. The CDR3 loop spans 15 amino acids. Trimming stripped 2 bases from V and 8 bases from J, with 17 bases between. The CDR3 nucleotides are TGTGCCAGCAGCGTGGAAGGGTCAGAAGGTAAGCCCCAGCATTTT. Residues: CASSVEGSEGKPQHF.

The chain uses TRBV6-5 and TRBJ1-1, with TRBD1 matching 7 bases. The germline V gene encodes CDR1 MNHEY and CDR2 SVGAGI. V trimming: 6 bases; J trimming: 1 base; junction bases outside the gene matches: 2. The CDR3 contains 13 residues. For the CDR3, the DNA is TGTGCCAGCAGGGGGACAGAGAACACTGAAGCTTTCTTT. Its protein is CASRGTENTEAFF.

This clonotype was observed a handful of times. The chain has TRBV25-1 and TRBJ2-3, with D unclear. The germline V gene has CDR1 MGHDK and CDR2 SYGVNS. V lost 3 bases, J lost 3 bases, and 4 bases lay in between. The CDR3 runs 12 residues. The CDR3 spells CASSDQTDTQYF. The CDR3, as DNA: TGTGCCAGCAGTGATCAGACAGATACGCAGTATTTT.

This clonotype is deemed medium-sized. V is TRBV7-9 and J is TRBJ2-7; 14 bases line up with TRBD2. Germline CDR1 and CDR2: SEHNR and FQNEAQ (reference sequence). The CDR3 spans 13 residues. Germline trimming cut 7 bases from V and 10 bases from J; bases unmatched to any gene: 6. The chain's CDR3 is CASNLGLAGEQYF. The CDR3 coding sequence is TGTGCCAGCAACCTGGGACTAGCGGGAGAACAGTACTTC.

A remark on this clonotype: It may be a read error: a sequence one base away is much more abundant. The chain couples TRBV7-6 to TRBJ2-7; D might be TRBD1 (5 bases). Looked up from germline, CDR1 is SGHVS and CDR2 is FNYEAQ. The germline V and J ends were trimmed by 3 bases and 1 base, with 10 bases remaining between them. CDR3 length: 14 amino acids. The CDR3: CASSLGPGSYEQYF. CDR3 bases: TGTGCCAGCAGCTTGGGCCCAGGGTCCTACGAGCAGTACTTC.

The J gene is TRBJ1-2, the V gene TRBV12-3 or TRBV12-4; D uncertain. V lost 2 bases and J 12 bases, leaving 13 bases between the germline ends. The CDR3 contains 12 residues. The CDR3 region has the DNA TGTGCCAGCAGTTTAATGAGCTCTGGAAACACCTTC. It encodes CASSLMSSGNTF.

The chain combines TRBV7-3 with TRBJ2-6, with D possibly TRBD1 on 6 matching bases. V shed 0 bases and J shed 4 bases, with 13 bases lying between them. The CDR3 is made up of 17 amino acids. The germline gives CDR1 SGHTA, CDR2 FQGTGA. The CDR3 spells CASSLTPQGLGANVLTF. The CDR3 coding sequence is TGTGCCAGCAGCTTAACCCCCCAGGGGTTGGGGGCCAACGTCCTGACTTTC.

The V and J genes are TRBV5-4 and TRBJ2-1, with D unclear. This CDR3 has 16 residues. Looked up from germline, CDR1 is SGHNT and CDR2 is YYREEE (reference sequence). Trimming left V 0 bases short and J 0 bases short, with 10 bases between. The CDR3 reads CASSLAPAISYNEQFF. CDR3 in DNA: TGTGCCAGCAGCTTGGCCCCGGCTATCTCCTACAATGAGCAGTTCTTC.

This clonotype was seen a handful of times. The chain employs TRBV6-1 and TRBJ2-1, with 9 positions matching TRBD2. CDR1 is MNHNS and CDR2 is SASEGT in the germline V gene. The CDR3 spans 15 residues. After removal of 7 bases from V and 6 bases from J, the junction contained 10 bases not matched to a gene. CDR3 sequence: CASILQRLAVNEQFF. Written as DNA, the CDR3 is TGTGCCAGCATCCTGCAACGACTAGCGGTCAATGAGCAGTTCTTC.

A word on this clonotype: The conserved phenylalanine or tryptophan is not found at the CDR3 terminus, so this likely reflects a read error. This chain uses TRBV4-1 with TRBJ2-3, with TRBD2 matching over 10 bases. V was clipped by 4 bases and J by 3 bases; unmatched bases: 4. The CDR3 runs 15 residues. CDR1 and CDR2 (germline): MGHRA, YSYEKL. The CDR3: CASSPLAGVTDTQYI. The CDR3 nucleotides read TGCGCCAGCAGCCCGCTAGCGGGAGTAACAGATACGCAGTATATT.

This clonotype showed up just a few times. This chain links TRBV29-1 with TRBJ2-3; D is unclear. This CDR3 region has 13 residues. Germline CDR1 is SQVTM and CDR2 is ANQGSEA. Trimming cost V 3 bases and J 0 bases, with 7 bases left between them. The CDR3 DNA reads as TGCAGCGTTGACCCCACTAGCACAGATACGCAGTATTTT. This sequence encodes CSVDPTSTDTQYF.

This chain joins TRBV20-1 and TRBJ1-3, with D possibly TRBD1 on 6 matching bases. The germline V gene has CDR1 DFQATT and CDR2 SNEGSKA (reference sequence). V lost 0 bases and J lost 0, with 15 bases in between. The CDR3 extends over 17 amino acids. This chain's CDR3 is CSARDLRGEFSGNTIYF. DNA of the CDR3: TGCAGTGCTAGAGATTTGAGGGGGGAATTCTCTGGAAACACCATATATTTT.

By share, this clonotype ranks as medium-sized (0.01 to 0.1%). The J gene is TRBJ2-7, the V gene TRBV7-2; 8 bases agree with TRBD1. V lost 4 bases and J lost 4; bases outside the gene matches: 6. Per the germline V gene, CDR1 is SGHTA and CDR2 is FQGNSA. The CDR3 covers 14 residues. The CDR3 sequence is CASSSRTGKYEQYF. CDR3 bases: TGTGCCAGCAGCTCTCGGACAGGGAAGTACGAGCAGTACTTC.

This clonotype was picked up many times. V usage is TRBV6-1 and J usage is TRBJ1-5, with 9 nucleotides matching TRBD1. Germline V CDR1 and CDR2: MNHNS, SASEGT. The length of the CDR3 is 14 residues. J was trimmed by 7 bases and V by 7 bases; bases with no gene match: 8. CDR3 protein: CASTRTGASQPQHF. The CDR3 coding sequence is TGTGCCAGCACTCGGACAGGGGCAAGCCAGCCCCAGCATTTT.

This clonotype has just a few counts. V usage is TRBV27 and J usage is TRBJ2-1, with D maybe TRBD2 (5 bases). Germline V CDR1 and CDR2: MNHEY, SMNVEV (reference sequence). V dropped 4 bases and J dropped 1 base, with 8 bases sitting between them. This CDR3 has 14 residues. The CDR3 region has the DNA TGTGCCAGCAGTTCCGCGGGTTCCTACAATGAGCAGTTCTTC. It specifies CASSSAGSYNEQFF.

This sequence joins TRBV12-3 or TRBV12-4 and TRBJ2-1; weak D call: TRBD1 (6 bases). This CDR3 comprises 13 residues. With 4 bases removed from V and 2 bases from J, the gap between germline ends came to 6 bases. CDR3 sequence: CASSWTAYNEQFF. Here the CDR3 DNA reads TGTGCCAGCAGTTGGACAGCCTACAATGAGCAGTTCTTC.

This clonotype turned up a few times. Being one base from a much bigger clone, this may be a read error. The CDR3 region is CASSLAAGCASEQYF. In DNA form, the CDR3 reads TGCGCCAGCAGCTTGGCGGCAGGGTGTGCGTCCGAGCAGTACTTC. The V gene is TRBV5-1, the J gene TRBJ2-7, with D possibly TRBD1 on 5 matching bases. This CDR3 has 15 amino acids. Trimming shortened V by 0 bases and J by 6 bases, and 16 bases separated the two germline ends. Germline V lookup: CDR1 SGHRS, CDR2 YFSETQ.

Points on this clonotype: An end of the junction differs from the germline gene, which may be a read error. The chain links TRBV7-6 to TRBJ2-1; D unclear. Per the germline V gene, CDR1 is SGHVS and CDR2 is FNYEAQ. The CDR3 runs to 13 residues. CDR3 protein: CASSLPGPGEHFF. CDR3 DNA: TGTGCCAGCAGCCTACCCGGGCCAGGAGAGCATTTCTTC.

For this clonotype: One end of the junction does not line up with germline, which may come from a read error. This rearrangement joins TRBV20-1 to TRBJ2-1; weak D call: TRBD2 (6 bases). The germline V gene has CDR1 DFQATT and CDR2 SNEGSKA (reference sequence). This CDR3 is built from 14 residues. The CDR3 nucleotides read TGCAATGCCACGATAGCGGAGACGGGCAATGAGCAGCTCTTC. Translated, it gives CNATIAETGNEQLF.

The rearrangement joins TRBV20-1 to TRBJ1-1, with 7 bases that match TRBD1. V lost 0 bases, J lost 0 bases, and 7 bases stayed unmatched. Germline assignment: CDR1 DFQATT and CDR2 SNEGSKA (reference sequence). There are 16 residues in the CDR3. The CDR3 bases are TGCAGTGCTAGAGATGGGAGACAGGGATTGAACACTGAAGCTTTCTTT. It is translated as CSARDGRQGLNTEAFF.

The CDR3 DNA reads TGTGCCAGCAGTGAATCGGGGCTTGGCTACACCTTC. It specifies CASSESGLGYTF. V gene TRBV6-1 combines with J gene TRBJ1-2; perhaps TRBD1 as D (5 bases). Germline V gene data show CDR1 as MNHNS and CDR2 as SASEGT. This CDR3 region has 12 residues. The germline V and J ends were trimmed by 2 bases and 7 bases, with 8 bases remaining between them.

This clonotype is labeled as medium-sized. The V gene is TRBV25-1, the J gene TRBJ2-1; TRBD2 matches 14 bases. CDR1 MGHDK and CDR2 SYGVNS come from the germline V gene. This CDR3 has 18 residues. The V and J ends lost 3 bases and 9 bases, in that order; junction bases with no gene match: 13. CDR3 coding DNA: TGTGCCAGCAGTGAGTTACCCGGTCGGACTAGCGGGAGGCCTGAGCAGTTCTTC. Its protein is CASSELPGRTSGRPEQFF.

This sequence joins TRBV7-3 and TRBJ2-1; weak D call: TRBD2 (5 bases). This CDR3 is built from 13 residues. The V end lost 4 bases, the J end lost 9 bases, and 13 bases lay between the germline ends. Germline loops: CDR1 SGHTA, CDR2 FQGTGA. The CDR3 DNA is TGTGCCAGCAGCTCCGGGGTCCGGGGTGAGCAGTTCTTC. Amino acid sequence: CASSSGVRGEQFF.